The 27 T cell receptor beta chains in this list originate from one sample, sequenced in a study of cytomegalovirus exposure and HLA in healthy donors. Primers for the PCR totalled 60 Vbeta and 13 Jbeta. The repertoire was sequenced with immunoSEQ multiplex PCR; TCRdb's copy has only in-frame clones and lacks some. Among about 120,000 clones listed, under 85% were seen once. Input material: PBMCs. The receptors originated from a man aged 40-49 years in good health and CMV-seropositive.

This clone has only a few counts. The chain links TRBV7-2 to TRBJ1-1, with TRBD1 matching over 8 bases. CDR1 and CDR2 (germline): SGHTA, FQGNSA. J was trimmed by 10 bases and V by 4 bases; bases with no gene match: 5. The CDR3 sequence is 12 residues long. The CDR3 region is CASSSGQGVAFF. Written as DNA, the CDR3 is TGTGCCAGCAGCTCAGGACAGGGCGTAGCTTTCTTT.

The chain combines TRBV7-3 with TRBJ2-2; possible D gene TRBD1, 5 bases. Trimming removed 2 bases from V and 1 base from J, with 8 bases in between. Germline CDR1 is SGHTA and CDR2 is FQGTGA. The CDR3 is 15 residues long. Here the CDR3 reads CASSLDQGNTGELFF. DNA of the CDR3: TGTGCCAGCAGCTTAGACCAGGGGAACACCGGGGAGCTGTTTTTT.

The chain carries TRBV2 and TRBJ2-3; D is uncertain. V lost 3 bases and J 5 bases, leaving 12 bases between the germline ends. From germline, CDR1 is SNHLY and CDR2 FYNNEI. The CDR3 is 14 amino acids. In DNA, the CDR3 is TGTGCCAGCAGTGACAGGTTATTAGTAGATACGCAGTATTTT. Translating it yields CASSDRLLVDTQYF. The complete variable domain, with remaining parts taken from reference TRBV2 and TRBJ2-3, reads EPEVTQTPSHQVTQMGQEVILRCVPISNHLYFYWYRQILGQKVEFLVSFYNNEISEKSEIFDDQFSVERPDGSNFTLKIRSTKLEDSAMYFCASSDRLLVDTQYFGPGTRLTVL.

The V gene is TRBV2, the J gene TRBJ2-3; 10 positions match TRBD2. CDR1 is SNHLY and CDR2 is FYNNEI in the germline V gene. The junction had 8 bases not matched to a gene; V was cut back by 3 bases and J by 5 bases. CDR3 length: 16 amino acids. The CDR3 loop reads CASSEFLAGDRDTQYF. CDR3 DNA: TGTGCCAGCAGTGAGTTTCTAGCGGGGGATCGAGATACGCAGTATTTT.

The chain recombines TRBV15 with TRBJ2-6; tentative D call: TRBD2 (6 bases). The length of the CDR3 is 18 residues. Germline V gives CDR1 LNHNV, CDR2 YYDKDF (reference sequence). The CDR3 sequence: CAQRAGPQAGSGANVLTF. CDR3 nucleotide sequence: TGTGCTCAGCGGGCCGGGCCTCAGGCGGGCTCTGGGGCCAACGTCCTGACTTTC.

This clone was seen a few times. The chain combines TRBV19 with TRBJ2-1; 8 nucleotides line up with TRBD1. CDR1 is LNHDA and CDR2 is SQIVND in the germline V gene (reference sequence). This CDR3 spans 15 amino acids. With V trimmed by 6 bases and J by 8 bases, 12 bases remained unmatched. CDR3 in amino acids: CASSTTGGRYDEQFF. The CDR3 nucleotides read TGTGCCAGTAGCACTACAGGGGGGAGATATGATGAGCAGTTCTTC.

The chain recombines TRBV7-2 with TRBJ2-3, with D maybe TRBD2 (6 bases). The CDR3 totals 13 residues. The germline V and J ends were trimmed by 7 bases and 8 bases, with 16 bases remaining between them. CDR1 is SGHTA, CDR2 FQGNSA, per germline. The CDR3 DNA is TGTGCCAGCATCCCGCGGGGAAGCGGTACGCAGTATTTT. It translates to CASIPRGSGTQYF.

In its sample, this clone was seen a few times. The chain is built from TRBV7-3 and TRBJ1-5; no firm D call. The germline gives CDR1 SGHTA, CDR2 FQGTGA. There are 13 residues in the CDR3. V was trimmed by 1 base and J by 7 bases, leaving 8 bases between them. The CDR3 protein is CASSLKVVQPQHF. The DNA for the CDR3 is TGTGCCAGCAGCTTAAAAGTAGTGCAGCCCCAGCATTTT.

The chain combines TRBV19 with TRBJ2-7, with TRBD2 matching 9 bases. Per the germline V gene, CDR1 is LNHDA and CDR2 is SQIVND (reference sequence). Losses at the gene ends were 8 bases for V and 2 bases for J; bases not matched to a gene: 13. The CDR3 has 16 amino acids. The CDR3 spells CASSAPSSGATYEQYF. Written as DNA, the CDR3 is TGTGCCAGTTCTGCCCCTTCTAGCGGGGCAACCTACGAGCAGTACTTC.

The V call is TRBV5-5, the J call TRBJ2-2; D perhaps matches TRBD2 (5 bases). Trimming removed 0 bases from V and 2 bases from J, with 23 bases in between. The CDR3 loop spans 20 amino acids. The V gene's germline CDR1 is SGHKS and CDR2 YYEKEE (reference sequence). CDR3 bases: TGTGCCAGCAGCTTGGCCGGTGAACCTCTCGCCGGGGTTAACACCGGGGAGCTGTTTTTT. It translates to CASSLAGEPLAGVNTGELFF.

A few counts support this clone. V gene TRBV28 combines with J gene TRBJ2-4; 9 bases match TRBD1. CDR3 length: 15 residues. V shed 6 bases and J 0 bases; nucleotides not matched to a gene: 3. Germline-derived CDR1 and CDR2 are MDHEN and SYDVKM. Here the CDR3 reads CASRLGQGAKNIQYF. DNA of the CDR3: TGTGCCAGCAGGCTGGGACAGGGAGCCAAAAACATTCAGTACTTC.

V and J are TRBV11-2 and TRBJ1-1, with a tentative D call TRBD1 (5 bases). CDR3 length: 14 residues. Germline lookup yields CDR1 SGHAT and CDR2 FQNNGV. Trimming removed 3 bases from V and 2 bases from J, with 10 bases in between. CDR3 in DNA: TGTGCCAGCAGCTTCAGGGCCGGCAACACTGAAGCTTTCTTT. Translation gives CASSFRAGNTEAFF.

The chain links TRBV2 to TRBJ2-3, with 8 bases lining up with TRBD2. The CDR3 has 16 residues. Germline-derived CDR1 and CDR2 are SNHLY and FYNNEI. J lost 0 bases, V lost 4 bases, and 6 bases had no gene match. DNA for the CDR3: TGTGCCAGCAGTGCCGCGGGGGGCCTCAGCACAGATACGCAGTATTTT. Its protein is CASSAAGGLSTDTQYF.

The CDR3 protein is CASSLRLAGNEQFF. The CDR3 DNA follows: TGTGCCAGCAGCTTAAGACTAGCGGGCAATGAGCAGTTCTTC. The rearrangement links TRBV7-9 to TRBJ2-1; 10 bases map to TRBD2. There are 14 residues in the CDR3. The J segment lost 6 bases and the V segment lost 2 bases, leaving 1 base of the junction unmatched. The V gene's germline CDR1 is SEHNR and CDR2 FQNEAQ (reference sequence).

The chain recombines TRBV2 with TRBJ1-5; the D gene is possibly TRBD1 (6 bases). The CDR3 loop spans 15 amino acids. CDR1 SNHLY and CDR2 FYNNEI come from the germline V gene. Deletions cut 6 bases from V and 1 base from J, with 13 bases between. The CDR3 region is CASRGQGLSNQPQHF. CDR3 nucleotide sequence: TGTGCCAGCAGGGGACAAGGGCTCAGCAATCAGCCCCAGCATTTT.

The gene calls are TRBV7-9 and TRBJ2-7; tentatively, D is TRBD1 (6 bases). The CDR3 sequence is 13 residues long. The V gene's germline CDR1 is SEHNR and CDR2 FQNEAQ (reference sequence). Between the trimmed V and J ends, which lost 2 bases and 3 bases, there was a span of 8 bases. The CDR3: CASSLWTDYEQYF. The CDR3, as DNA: TGTGCCAGCAGCTTATGGACAGACTACGAGCAGTACTTC.

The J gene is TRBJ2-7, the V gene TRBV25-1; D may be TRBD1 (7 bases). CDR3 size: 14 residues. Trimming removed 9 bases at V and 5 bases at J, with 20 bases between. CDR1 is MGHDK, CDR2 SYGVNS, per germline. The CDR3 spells CASGGGPIVNEQYF. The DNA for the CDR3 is TGTGCCAGTGGAGGGGGCCCTATTGTGAACGAGCAGTACTTC.

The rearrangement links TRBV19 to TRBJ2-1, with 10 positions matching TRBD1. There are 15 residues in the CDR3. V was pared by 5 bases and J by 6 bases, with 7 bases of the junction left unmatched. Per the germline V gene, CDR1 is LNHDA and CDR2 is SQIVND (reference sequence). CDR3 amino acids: CASSPGQGISNEQFF. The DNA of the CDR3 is TGTGCCAGTAGTCCGGGACAGGGGATAAGCAATGAGCAGTTCTTC.

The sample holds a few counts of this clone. CDR3 loop: CASSPRTGGNTEAFF. CDR3 in DNA: TGTGCCAGCAGCCCTCGGACAGGGGGGAACACTGAAGCTTTCTTT. The chain has TRBV9 and TRBJ1-1, with TRBD1 matching over 10 bases. Per germline, CDR1 SGDLS and CDR2 YYNGEE. J lost 1 base, V lost 4 bases, and 4 bases had no gene match. CDR3 length: 15 residues.

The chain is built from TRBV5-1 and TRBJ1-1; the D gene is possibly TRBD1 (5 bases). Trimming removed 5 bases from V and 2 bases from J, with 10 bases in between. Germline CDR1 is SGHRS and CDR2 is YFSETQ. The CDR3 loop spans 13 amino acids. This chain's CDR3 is CASRQALNTEAFF. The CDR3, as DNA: TGCGCCAGCAGACAGGCGCTAAACACTGAAGCTTTCTTT.

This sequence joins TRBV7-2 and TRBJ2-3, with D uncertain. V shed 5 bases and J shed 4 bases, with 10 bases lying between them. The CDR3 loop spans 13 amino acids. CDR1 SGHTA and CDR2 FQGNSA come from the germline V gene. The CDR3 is CASSPHPADTQYF. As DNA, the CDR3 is TGTGCCAGCAGCCCCCATCCAGCAGATACGCAGTATTTT.

The CDR3 region is CASSVGPSGGAFVGELFF. CDR3 DNA sequence: TGTGCCAGCAGCGTAGGTCCTAGCGGGGGGGCCTTCGTCGGGGAGCTGTTTTTT. V is TRBV9 and J is TRBJ2-2, with TRBD2 matching 12 bases. CDR1 and CDR2 from the germline V gene are SGDLS and YYNGEE. CDR3 length: 18 residues. With 0 bases clipped from V and 7 bases from J, the junction kept 10 bases outside the gene matches.

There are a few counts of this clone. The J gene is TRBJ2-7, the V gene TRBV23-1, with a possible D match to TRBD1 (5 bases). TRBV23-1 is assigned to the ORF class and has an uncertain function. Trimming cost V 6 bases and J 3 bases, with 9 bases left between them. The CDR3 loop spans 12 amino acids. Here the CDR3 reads CASSPRDYEQYF. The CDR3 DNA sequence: TGCGCCAGCAGCCCCAGGGACTACGAGCAGTACTTC.

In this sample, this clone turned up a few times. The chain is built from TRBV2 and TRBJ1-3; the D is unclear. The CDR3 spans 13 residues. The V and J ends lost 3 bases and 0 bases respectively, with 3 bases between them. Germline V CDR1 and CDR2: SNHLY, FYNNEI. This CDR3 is CASSESSGNTIYF. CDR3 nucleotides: TGTGCCAGCAGTGAGAGCTCTGGAAACACCATATATTTT.

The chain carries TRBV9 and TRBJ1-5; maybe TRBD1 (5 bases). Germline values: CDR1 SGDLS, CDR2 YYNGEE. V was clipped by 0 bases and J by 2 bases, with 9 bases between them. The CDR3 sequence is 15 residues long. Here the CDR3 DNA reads TGTGCCAGCAGCGTAGCTGCGGGGGGCAATCAGCCCCAGCATTTT. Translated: CASSVAAGGNQPQHF.

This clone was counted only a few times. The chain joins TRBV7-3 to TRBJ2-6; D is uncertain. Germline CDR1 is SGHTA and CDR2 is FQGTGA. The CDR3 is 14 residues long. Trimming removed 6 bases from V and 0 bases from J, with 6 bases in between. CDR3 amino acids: CASRRSSGANVLTF. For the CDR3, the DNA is TGTGCCAGCAGGCGGAGCTCTGGGGCCAACGTCCTGACTTTC.

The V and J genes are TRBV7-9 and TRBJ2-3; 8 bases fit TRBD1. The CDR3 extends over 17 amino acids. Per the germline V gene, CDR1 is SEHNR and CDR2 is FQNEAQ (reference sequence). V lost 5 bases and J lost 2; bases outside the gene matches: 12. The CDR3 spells CASSAFWTGLDTDTQYF. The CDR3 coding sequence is TGTGCCAGCAGCGCTTTTTGGACAGGGCTTGACACAGATACGCAGTATTTT.